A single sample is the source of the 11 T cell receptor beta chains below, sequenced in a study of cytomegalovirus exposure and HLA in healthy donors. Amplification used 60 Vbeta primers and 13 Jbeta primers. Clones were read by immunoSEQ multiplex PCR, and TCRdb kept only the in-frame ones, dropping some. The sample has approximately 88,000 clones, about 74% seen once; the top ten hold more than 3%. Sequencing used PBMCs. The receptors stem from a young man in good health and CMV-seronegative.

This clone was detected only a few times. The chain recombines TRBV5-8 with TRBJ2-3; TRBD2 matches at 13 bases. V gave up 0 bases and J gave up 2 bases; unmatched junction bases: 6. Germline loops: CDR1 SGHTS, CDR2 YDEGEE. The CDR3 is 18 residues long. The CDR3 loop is CASSLAWGLAGYTDTQYF. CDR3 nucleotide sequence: TGTGCCAGCAGCTTGGCTTGGGGACTAGCGGGGTACACAGATACGCAGTATTTT. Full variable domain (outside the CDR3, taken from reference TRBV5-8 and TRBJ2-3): EAGVTQSPTHLIKTRGQQATLRCSPISGHTSVYWYQQALGLGLQFLLWYDEGEERNRGNFPPRFSGRQFPNYSSELNVNALELEDSALYLCASSLAWGLAGYTDTQYFGPGTRLTVL.

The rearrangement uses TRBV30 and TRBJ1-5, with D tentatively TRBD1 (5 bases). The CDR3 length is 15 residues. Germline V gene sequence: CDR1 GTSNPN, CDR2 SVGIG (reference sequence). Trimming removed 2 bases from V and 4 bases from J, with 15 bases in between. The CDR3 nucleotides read TGTGCCTGGAGTTTACTCGACGGGGGTAATCAGCCCCAGCATTTT. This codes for CAWSLLDGGNQPQHF.

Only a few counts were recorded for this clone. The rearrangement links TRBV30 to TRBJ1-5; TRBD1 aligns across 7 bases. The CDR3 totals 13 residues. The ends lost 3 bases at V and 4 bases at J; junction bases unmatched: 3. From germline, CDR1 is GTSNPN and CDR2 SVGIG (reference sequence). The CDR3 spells CAWSRQGNQPQHF. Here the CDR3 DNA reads TGTGCCTGGAGCAGACAGGGAAATCAGCCCCAGCATTTT.

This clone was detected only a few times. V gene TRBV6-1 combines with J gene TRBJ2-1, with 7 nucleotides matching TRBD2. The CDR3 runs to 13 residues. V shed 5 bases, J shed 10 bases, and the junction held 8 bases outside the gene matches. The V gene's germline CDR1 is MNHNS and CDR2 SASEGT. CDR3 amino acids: CASSTLLATEQFF. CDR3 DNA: TGTGCCAGCAGTACTTTACTAGCGACCGAGCAGTTCTTC.

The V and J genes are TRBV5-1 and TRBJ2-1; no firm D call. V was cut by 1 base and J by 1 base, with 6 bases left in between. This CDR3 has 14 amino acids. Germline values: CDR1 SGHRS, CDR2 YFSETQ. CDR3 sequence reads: CASSLTTSYNEQFF. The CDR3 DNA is TGCGCCAGCAGCTTGACCACTTCCTACAATGAGCAGTTCTTC.

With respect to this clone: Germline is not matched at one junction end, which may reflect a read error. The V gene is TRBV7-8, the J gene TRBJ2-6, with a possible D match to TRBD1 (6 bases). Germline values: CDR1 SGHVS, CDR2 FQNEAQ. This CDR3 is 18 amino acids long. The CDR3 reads CASRVEDRTISGTNVLTF. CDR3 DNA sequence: TGTGCCAGCAGGGTAGAGGACAGAACAATTTCTGGGACCAACGTCCTGACTTTC.

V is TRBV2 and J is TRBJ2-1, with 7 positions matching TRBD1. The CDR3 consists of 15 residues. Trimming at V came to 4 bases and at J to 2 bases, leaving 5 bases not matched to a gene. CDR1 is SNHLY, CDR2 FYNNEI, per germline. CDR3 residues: CASSVDRAPYNEQFF. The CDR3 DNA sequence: TGTGCCAGCAGTGTTGACAGGGCCCCCTACAATGAGCAGTTCTTC.

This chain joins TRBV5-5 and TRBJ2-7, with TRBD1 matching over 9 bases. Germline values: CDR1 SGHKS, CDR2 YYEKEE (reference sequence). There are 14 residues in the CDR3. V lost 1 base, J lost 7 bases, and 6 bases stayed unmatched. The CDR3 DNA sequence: TGTGCCAGCAGCTTGTGGCAGGGGACAGGGGAGCAGTACTTC. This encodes CASSLWQGTGEQYF.

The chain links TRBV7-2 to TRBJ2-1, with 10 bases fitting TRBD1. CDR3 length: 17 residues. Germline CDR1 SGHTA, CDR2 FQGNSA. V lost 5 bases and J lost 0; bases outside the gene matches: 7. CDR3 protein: CASSGGGTGDSYNEQFF. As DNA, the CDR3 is TGTGCCAGCAGCGGGGGAGGGACAGGGGACTCCTACAATGAGCAGTTCTTC.

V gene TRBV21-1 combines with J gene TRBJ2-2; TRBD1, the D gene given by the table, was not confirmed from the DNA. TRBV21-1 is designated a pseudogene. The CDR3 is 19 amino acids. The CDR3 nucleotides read TGTGCCAGCAGCAAATACCCCCCCCGGGACACTACGAACACCGGGGAGCTGTTTTTT. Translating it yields CASSKYPPRDTTNTGELFF.

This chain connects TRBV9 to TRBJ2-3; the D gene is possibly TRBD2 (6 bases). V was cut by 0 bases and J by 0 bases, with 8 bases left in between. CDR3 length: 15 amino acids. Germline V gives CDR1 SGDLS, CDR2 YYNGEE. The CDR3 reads CASSVDGSSTDTQYF. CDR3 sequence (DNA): TGTGCCAGCAGCGTAGACGGGAGTAGCACAGATACGCAGTATTTT.